This TCR beta chain was identified in a study of identifying expanded T cells in peripheral blood. The table came from immunoSEQ multiplex PCR; TCRdb's copy has only in-frame clones and leaves some out. Altogether about 50,000 clones are present, around 86% being singletons, with the ten largest covering roughly 15%. V lost 5 bases to trimming and J lost 3 bases; unmatched junction nucleotides: 4. There are 14 residues in the CDR3. Germline-derived CDR1 and CDR2 are MDHEN and SYDVKM. Specimen: blood. The V and J genes are TRBV28 and TRBJ2-5; the match to TRBD1 covers 9 bases. The TCR comes from a person between 18 and 75 years old in good health. CDR3 sequence reads: CASSPRTGEETQYF. The DNA of the CDR3 is TGTGCCAGCAGTCCCCGGACAGGGGAAGAGACCCAGTACTTC. The whole variable domain, remainder taken from reference TRBV28 and TRBJ2-5, is DVKVTQSSRYLVKRTGEKVFLECVQDMDHENMFWYRQDPGLGLRLIYFSYDVKMKEKGDIPEGYSVSREKKERFSLILESASTNQTSMYLCASSPRTGEETQYFGPGTRLLVL.